This T cell receptor (beta chain) was sequenced for a study of T cell therapy after organ transplantation. About the research overall: Expansion used a peptide pool of 30 HLA class I and II CMV epitopes. Across 2 to 6 intravenous infusions, patients got a median of 1.92 x 10^8 CMV-specific T cells.

Concerning this clone: Its antigen is as yet unknown.

Germline V gene lookup returns CDR1 SGHVS and CDR2 FNYEAQ. The CDR3 runs to 14 residues. Trimming took off 1 base at V and 4 bases at J, with 10 bases between the two ends. Repertoires were generated with immunoSEQ multiplex PCR, while TCRdb's copy carries only in-frame clones and drops some. The table records about 48,000 clones, 94% of them present only once. Study-wide findings and caveats: Post-therapy CD8 clonality change correlated inversely with pretherapy clonality.

The sequence was obtained from a human patient who had received a solid organ transplant and had CMV disease. The J gene is TRBJ1-1, the V gene TRBV7-6, with D hard to call. The sample here was CD8+ T cells from blood, taken before autologous CMV-specific T cell therapy. CDR3 region: CASSLVVGATEAFF. CDR3 coding DNA: TGTGCCAGCAGCTTAGTCGTCGGCGCCACTGAAGCTTTCTTT.